This T cell receptor beta chain was recovered during a study of T-cell reconstitution after alpha-beta-depleted transplantation in children. It was with unique molecular identifiers that the TCRbeta library was prepared. TCRdb analysed the PCR reads with MiXCR anew, one entry per CDR3 protein. The sample comprises fewer than 350,000 distinct CDR3 sequences, more than 9% of which are singletons, and about 20% rests with the top ten. This clonotype was recorded at least ten times. The sample consisted of peripheral blood, taken 180 days after TCRalphabeta/CD19-depleted stem cell transplant. The source of this sequence is a male patient aged 2 to 9 who had a stem cell transplant for chronic granulomatous disease, so the T cells may come from the graft donor.

In DNA, the CDR3 is TGTGCCAGCAGTGAAATGACTAGCGGGATCTTTTCGGATACGCAGTATTTT. It encodes CASSEMTSGIFSDTQYF. The rearrangement links TRBV28 to TRBJ2-3; 11 bases align to TRBD2. This CDR3 comprises 17 residues. Unmatched junction bases numbered 13, after V lost 5 bases and J lost 6 bases. The germline V gene has CDR1 MDHEN and CDR2 SYDVKM.